This T cell receptor beta chain is drawn from a study of early T cells in non-severe SARS-CoV-2 infection. Study context: Chains were unpaired, as sequencing was done on bulk RNA from unsorted whole blood.

This clonotype has at least ten counts. Its target is not known. Via MiXCR, TCRdb re-called the 5' RACE reads, giving one row per CDR3 protein. The sample carries approximately 50,000 distinct CDR3 sequences, approximately 9.4% recorded once. The V end was cut by 1 base, the J end by 7 bases, with 4 bases between. The germline V gene encodes CDR1 SEHNR and CDR2 FQNEAQ (reference sequence). The CDR3 is made up of 11 amino acids. Study findings and constraints: VDJdb matching skewed toward anti-spike CD8 responses, missing private and CD4 specificities.

This chain uses TRBV7-9 with TRBJ1-2, with D unresolved. The TCR was taken from an adult who was a healthcare worker with PCR-confirmed SARS-CoV-2 infection or an uninfected control (not recorded which). The sequencing input was whole blood. CDR3 sequence reads: CASSLVVGYTF. CDR3 nucleotides: TGTGCCAGCAGCTTAGTAGTTGGCTACACCTTC.